A single sample gave rise to the 27 T cell receptor beta chains below, sequenced in a study of shared clonotypes between healthy human individuals. Produced via immunoSEQ multiplex PCR; TCRdb's table is partial and in-frame only. The table has some 2,500,000 clones, about nine tenths seen once. The source material was naive CD4+ T cells from PBMCs. The subset denotes: CD45RA+ positively selected. Every receptor here comes from a young man in good health. Some clones in this sample may be carry-over from other donors' samples.

The chain links TRBV7-9 to TRBJ1-5; 8 nucleotides agree with TRBD1. Germline assignment: CDR1 SEHNR and CDR2 FQNEAQ (reference sequence). The CDR3 has 16 residues. Trimming at V came to 3 bases and at J to 11 bases, leaving 15 bases not matched to a gene. The CDR3 DNA reads as TGTGCCAGCAGCTTGGCCGGGACAGGTGTTACCTCGGCCCAGCATTTT. Amino acids: CASSLAGTGVTSAQHF.

On this clone itself: The same CDR3 can be traced to other DNA sequences in this sample. The V and J genes are TRBV5-1 and TRBJ1-4, with TRBD1 matching over 10 bases. Germline V lookup: CDR1 SGHRS, CDR2 YFSETQ. Trimming removed 4 bases from V and 5 bases from J; junction bases left unmatched: 2. The CDR3 is made up of 14 amino acids. DNA for the CDR3: TGCGCCAGCAGCACGGGACAGGGGAATGAAAAACTGTTTTTT. Translation gives CASSTGQGNEKLFF.

This rearrangement joins TRBV7-2 to TRBJ2-7, with TRBD2 matching 13 bases. Unmatched junction bases numbered 6, after V lost 2 bases and J lost 8 bases. CDR1 SGHTA and CDR2 FQGNSA come from the germline V gene. The CDR3 consists of 15 residues. The chain's CDR3 is CASSLPGLAGNQQYF. CDR3 nucleotide sequence: TGTGCCAGCAGCTTACCGGGACTAGCGGGGAACCAGCAGTACTTC.

The rearrangement uses TRBV6-4 and TRBJ1-2; 7 bases are shared with TRBD1. From germline, CDR1 is MRHNA and CDR2 SNTAGT. Trimming cost V 4 bases and J 4 bases; bases outside gene matches: 3. The CDR3 loop spans 13 amino acids. CDR3 DNA: TGTGCCAGCAGTGGGGGACAGTCCTATGGCTACACCTTC. Translation: CASSGGQSYGYTF.

The table lists this clone with a few counts. This sequence joins TRBV11-2 and TRBJ2-7; D is unresolved. CDR1 and CDR2 from the germline V gene are SGHAT and FQNNGV. The V gene lost 1 base and the J gene lost 3 bases, with 10 bases spanning the gap. The CDR3 is 14 residues long. CDR3: CASSLARRFYEQYF. The CDR3 nucleotides are TGTGCCAGCAGCTTAGCGCGACGGTTCTACGAGCAGTACTTC.

The chain combines TRBV6-5 with TRBJ2-2; D is unclear. This CDR3 has 16 residues. Trimming left V 0 bases short and J 2 bases short, with 10 bases between. CDR1 is MNHEY and CDR2 is SVGAGI in the germline V gene. CDR3 nucleotides: TGTGCCAGCAGTTACTCGAAGTCAGGAAACACCGGGGAGCTGTTTTTT. Amino acid sequence: CASSYSKSGNTGELFF.

V and J are TRBV7-3 and TRBJ2-3; possibly TRBD2 for D (6 bases). Trimming shortened V by 5 bases and J by 0 bases, and 12 bases separated the two germline ends. Looked up from germline, CDR1 is SGHTA and CDR2 is FQGTGA. The CDR3 is made up of 15 amino acids. CDR3 DNA: TGTGCCAGCAGCCGCGGGGCTACTAGCACAGATACGCAGTATTTT. Translating it yields CASSRGATSTDTQYF.

This chain joins TRBV6-1 and TRBJ1-1; possibly TRBD1 for D (6 bases). With 7 bases removed from V and 2 bases from J, the gap between germline ends came to 17 bases. Germline assignment: CDR1 MNHNS and CDR2 SASEGT. CDR3 length equals 15 residues. CDR3 bases: TGTGCCAGCATCAAGGGGGGGGCGATTAACACTGAAGCTTTCTTT. It codes for CASIKGGAINTEAFF.

The V gene is TRBV28, the J gene TRBJ1-5; D gene uncertain. The germline gives CDR1 MDHEN, CDR2 SYDVKM. This CDR3 has 13 residues. The ends were cut back, 2 bases at V and 9 bases at J, with 11 bases in the middle. The CDR3 protein is CASSLGSHGPQHF. CDR3 nucleotides: TGTGCCAGCAGTTTAGGGTCTCACGGGCCCCAGCATTTT.

This clone came up once. The chain joins TRBV5-1 to TRBJ2-7; TRBD1 agrees at 7 bases. CDR1 SGHRS and CDR2 YFSETQ come from the germline V gene. The CDR3 is 16 residues long. V lost 4 bases, J lost 9 bases, and 19 bases stayed unmatched. CDR3 protein: CASSGVTGTELRGQYF. CDR3 sequence (DNA): TGCGCCAGCAGCGGAGTTACCGGGACAGAACTACGAGGGCAGTACTTC.

The gene calls are TRBV6-6 and TRBJ2-7, with 9 bases lining up with TRBD2. The CDR3 has 14 amino acids. Germline V CDR1 and CDR2: MNHNY, SVGAGI (reference sequence). V was pared by 5 bases and J by 6 bases, with 8 bases of the junction left unmatched. The CDR3 here is CASSAGTSNVEQYF. The DNA of the CDR3 is TGTGCCAGCAGTGCCGGGACTAGCAACGTCGAGCAGTACTTC.

This sequence joins TRBV21-1 and TRBJ2-5; the tabulated D call, TRBD1, remains unverified against the DNA. TRBV21-1 is annotated as a pseudogene. CDR3 size: 13 residues. CDR3 in amino acids: CASSKVQGKTQYF. The CDR3 coding sequence is TGTGCCAGCAGCAAAGTACAGGGGAAGACCCAGTACTTC.

The chain has TRBV9 and TRBJ2-7; D possibly uses TRBD1 or TRBD2 (5 bases each). The CDR3 covers 16 residues. Trimming took off 0 bases at V and 2 bases at J, with 15 bases between the two ends. In germline, CDR1 is SGDLS, CDR2 YYNGEE. The CDR3 reads CASSVGGAGIAYEQYF. For the CDR3, the DNA is TGTGCCAGCAGCGTAGGAGGGGCAGGGATTGCCTACGAGCAGTACTTC.

A remark on this clone: Other DNA sequences of this sample code for an identical CDR3. This chain connects TRBV7-2 to TRBJ2-5; D unresolved. The CDR3 is 11 amino acids. Trimming removed 2 bases at V and 5 bases at J, with 3 bases between. Per the germline V gene, CDR1 is SGHTA and CDR2 is FQGNSA. CDR3 in amino acids: CASSLLETQYF. The DNA of the CDR3 is TGTGCCAGCAGCTTATTGGAGACCCAGTACTTC.

This chain joins TRBV19 and TRBJ2-6; D might be TRBD1 (6 bases). V lost 5 bases, J lost 0 bases, and 14 bases lay in between. Germline values: CDR1 LNHDA, CDR2 SQIVND (reference sequence). The CDR3 runs 17 residues. CDR3 bases: TGTGCCAGTAGTCCTGGACAGACCGTCTCTGGGGCCAACGTCCTGACTTTC. It encodes CASSPGQTVSGANVLTF.

On this clone: This CDR3 is also generated by other DNA sequences in the sample. The chain employs TRBV5-1 and TRBJ2-4, with D possibly TRBD2 on 6 matching bases. Deletions cut 2 bases from V and 1 base from J, with 7 bases between. The germline V gene encodes CDR1 SGHRS and CDR2 YFSETQ. CDR3 length: 14 amino acids. CDR3 protein: CASSFSGAKNIQYF. The CDR3 coding sequence is TGCGCCAGCAGCTTCAGCGGGGCCAAAAACATTCAGTACTTC.

The chain uses TRBV6-5 and TRBJ2-5; D tentatively fits TRBD1 or TRBD2 (5 bases each). Trimming left V 0 bases short and J 4 bases short, with 15 bases between. This CDR3 is 16 amino acids long. Germline V lookup: CDR1 MNHEY, CDR2 SVGAGI. The CDR3 DNA sequence: TGTGCCAGCAGTTACTCCCGGGGCCTAGTAGGAGAGACCCAGTACTTC. Protein product: CASSYSRGLVGETQYF.

The V call is TRBV30, the J call TRBJ1-5; no reliable D call. V lost 7 bases and J lost 0, with 13 bases in between. In germline, CDR1 is GTSNPN, CDR2 SVGIG (reference sequence). The CDR3 covers 14 residues. This CDR3 is CAYGVGFSNQPQHF. In DNA, the CDR3 is TGTGCCTATGGGGTAGGATTTAGCAATCAGCCCCAGCATTTT.

The gene calls are TRBV28 and TRBJ1-5; D gene unclear. CDR3 length equals 14 residues. V was cut by 2 bases and J by 6 bases, with 11 bases left in between. The germline CDR1 and CDR2 sequences are MDHEN and SYDVKM. The DNA for the CDR3 is TGTGCCAGCAGTTTAAGTAGGGAGGGTCAGCCCCAGCATTTT. Residues: CASSLSREGQPQHF.

This chain uses TRBV5-1 with TRBJ2-7; D may be TRBD2 (6 bases). Looked up from germline, CDR1 is SGHRS and CDR2 is YFSETQ. The CDR3 has 15 residues. V dropped 4 bases and J dropped 9 bases, with 23 bases sitting between them. The CDR3 DNA reads as TGCGCCAGCAGCCGGGGTTATGGGGGGTGGGCTCCGCAGTACTTC. Amino acid sequence: CASSRGYGGWAPQYF.

V gene TRBV7-2 combines with J gene TRBJ2-5; perhaps TRBD2 as D (7 bases). Germline V gene sequence: CDR1 SGHTA, CDR2 FQGNSA. This CDR3 spans 12 amino acids. Trimming stripped 10 bases from V and 4 bases from J, with 13 bases between. CDR3 DNA: TGTGCCACCGGGGGGCGCGGAGAGACCCAGTACTTC. Translation: CATGGRGETQYF.

V gene TRBV6-6 combines with J gene TRBJ1-4; D perhaps matches TRBD1 (5 bases). Germline CDR1 is MNHNY and CDR2 is SVGAGI (reference sequence). The CDR3 is 13 residues long. V lost 8 bases and J 8 bases, leaving 15 bases between the germline ends. CDR3 sequence reads: CASSPGRNEKLFF. The CDR3 DNA is TGTGCCAGCTCTCCAGGGAGGAACGAAAAACTGTTTTTT.

The V gene is TRBV28, the J gene TRBJ2-1; TRBD1 agrees at 9 bases. The CDR3 sequence is 15 residues long. Germline CDR1 MDHEN, CDR2 SYDVKM. V was clipped by 5 bases and J by 5 bases; unmatched bases: 7. The CDR3 spells CASSTPGQGNNEQFF. Here the CDR3 DNA reads TGTGCCAGCAGTACCCCGGGACAGGGAAACAATGAGCAGTTCTTC.

This chain uses TRBV5-4 with TRBJ1-6; D gene uncertain. The CDR3 spans 12 residues. The V end was cut by 1 base, the J end by 10 bases, with 6 bases between. Germline-derived CDR1 and CDR2 are SGHNT and YYREEE (reference sequence). In DNA, the CDR3 is TGTGCCAGCAGCTTGAGCGAATCACCCCTCCACTTT. Protein: CASSLSESPLHF.

The gene calls are TRBV28 and TRBJ1-2; 8 bases match TRBD1. The length of the CDR3 is 17 residues. The V segment lost 5 bases and the J segment 8 bases; nucleotides outside the gene matches: 19. Germline assignment: CDR1 MDHEN and CDR2 SYDVKM. The CDR3 nucleotides are TGTGCCAGCAGTGTTTCAATTAAAGGGACAGGACCCTGGGGCTACACCTTC. Translating gives CASSVSIKGTGPWGYTF.

V and J are TRBV7-3 and TRBJ2-2; D is possibly TRBD1 (6 bases). The CDR3 totals 15 residues. Germline V lookup: CDR1 SGHTA, CDR2 FQGTGA. V was shortened by 4 bases and J by 2 bases, with 11 bases between the two germline ends. CDR3 sequence reads: CASSSNRVNTGELFF. The CDR3 DNA is TGTGCCAGCAGCTCTAACAGGGTAAACACCGGGGAGCTGTTTTTT.

This chain uses TRBV5-4 with TRBJ2-5; 10 bases map to TRBD2. Germline trimming cut 3 bases from V and 5 bases from J; bases unmatched to any gene: 7. Germline V lookup: CDR1 SGHNT, CDR2 YYREEE (reference sequence). This CDR3 has 15 residues. CDR3 DNA: TGTGCCAGCAGCTCCTCTAGCGGGAGCGGGGAGACCCAGTACTTC. As protein: CASSSSSGSGETQYF.